This T cell receptor beta chain is from a study of lymphopenia after photon versus proton radiotherapy. Study findings and constraints: Oligoclonal CD8+ Temra expansion after nadir drove photon patients' diversity drop.

This table comes from immunoSEQ multiplex PCR, and its TCRdb copy is limited to in-frame clones, with some not included. The sample consists of roughly 20,000 clones, about 90% of them appearing once. This clone is labeled as large. Its antigen is not known. The CDR3 is 15 amino acids. Germline CDR1 LNHNV, CDR2 YYDKDF (reference sequence). V was clipped by 0 bases and J by 3 bases, with 12 bases between them. The sequences come from peripheral blood, collected from a patient treated with photon-based radiotherapy. The J gene is TRBJ2-7, the V gene TRBV15; D remains ambiguous. This sequence originates from a man in his fifties or sixties with pancreatic cancer. As DNA, the CDR3 is TGTGCCACCAGCAGAGAGGCGACACCTCTCTACGAGCAGTACTTC. It yields the protein CATSREATPLYEQYF.